Below, 32 T cell receptor beta chains from the same sample are listed, as sequenced in a study of T cell changes during pregnancy in multiple sclerosis. Produced via immunoSEQ multiplex PCR; TCRdb's table is partial and in-frame only. The sample holds 55,000 to 70,000 clones; about 92% are singletons and the top ten take approximately 1.8%. Sequencing used peripheral blood, obtained after pregnancy. These receptors originate from a female donor with multiple sclerosis, enrolled in a pregnancy study.

The chain carries TRBV15 and TRBJ2-2; 7 nucleotides match TRBD2. The CDR3 is 17 residues long. The V segment lost 0 bases and the J segment 2 bases; nucleotides outside the gene matches: 6. Germline-derived CDR1 and CDR2 are LNHNV and YYDKDF (reference sequence). As DNA, the CDR3 is TGTGCCACCAGCAGAGACATCCTAGCGGTAAACACCGGGGAGCTGTTTTTT. Translation: CATSRDILAVNTGELFF.

This chain uses TRBV28 with TRBJ1-5; 10 nucleotides align to TRBD1. This CDR3 comprises 14 residues. Trimming at V came to 6 bases and at J to 4 bases, leaving 3 bases not matched to a gene. The germline V gene encodes CDR1 MDHEN and CDR2 SYDVKM. The CDR3 nucleotides are TGTGCCAGCAGACCGGGACAGGGGAATCAGCCCCAGCATTTT. Its protein is CASRPGQGNQPQHF.

The chain couples TRBV25-1 to TRBJ1-5; D uncertain. CDR3 length equals 14 residues. Germline CDR1 reads MGHDK; CDR2 reads SYGVNS. Trimming took off 1 base at V and 6 bases at J, with 10 bases between the two ends. CDR3 residues: CASSESLDGQPQHF. For the CDR3, the DNA is TGTGCCAGCAGTGAATCTCTAGATGGTCAGCCCCAGCATTTT.

The V gene is TRBV28, the J gene TRBJ2-2; D possibly corresponds to TRBD1 (6 bases). The CDR3 loop spans 15 amino acids. V dropped 6 bases and J dropped 6 bases, with 17 bases sitting between them. Germline V CDR1 and CDR2: MDHEN, SYDVKM. For the CDR3, the DNA is TGTGCCAGCAGCGCTTCTACAGGGTATGCCGGGGAGCTGTTTTTT. Amino acids: CASSASTGYAGELFF.

V is TRBV6-4 and J is TRBJ2-3, with 9 bases aligning to TRBD2. V trimming: 2 bases; J trimming: 4 bases; junction bases outside the gene matches: 7. The CDR3 runs to 16 residues. Germline V lookup: CDR1 MRHNA, CDR2 SNTAGT. CDR3 nucleotide sequence: TGTGCCAGCAGTGACCTGGCGGGAGGGTCCCCAGATACGCAGTATTTT. Its translation is CASSDLAGGSPDTQYF.

V gene TRBV15 combines with J gene TRBJ1-2; 10 nucleotides match TRBD1. J was trimmed by 7 bases and V by 9 bases; bases with no gene match: 11. The CDR3 runs 14 residues. Germline CDR1 LNHNV, CDR2 YYDKDF (reference sequence). The chain's CDR3 is CATSNDRGLTGYTF. DNA of the CDR3: TGTGCCACATCAAACGACAGGGGGCTCACTGGCTACACCTTC.

This clone was observed a single time. The rearrangement uses TRBV7-9 and TRBJ2-7; TRBD1 aligns across 7 bases. This CDR3 region has 16 residues. Germline CDR1 reads SEHNR; CDR2 reads FQNEAQ (reference sequence). The V segment lost 5 bases and the J segment 6 bases; nucleotides outside the gene matches: 16. Here the CDR3 reads CASSTGTEVLYSEQYF. DNA for the CDR3: TGTGCCAGCAGCACCGGGACAGAGGTCCTTTATAGCGAGCAGTACTTC.

The rearrangement uses TRBV4-3 and TRBJ2-7; 7 bases map to TRBD2. In germline, CDR1 is LGHNA, CDR2 YSLEER. This CDR3 contains 16 residues. The J segment lost 3 bases and the V segment lost 0 bases, leaving 8 bases of the junction unmatched. For the CDR3, the DNA is TGCGCCAGCAGCCAAGATCCGGCCTGGGGGGGCTACGAGCAGTACTTC. Translation gives CASSQDPAWGGYEQYF.

This rearrangement joins TRBV19 to TRBJ2-3; tentatively, D is TRBD1 (5 bases). The CDR3 loop spans 15 amino acids. Trimming removed 1 base from V and 6 bases from J, with 14 bases in between. CDR1 is LNHDA and CDR2 is SQIVND in the germline V gene (reference sequence). The CDR3 bases are TGTGCCAGTAGTATAGGAGTCCAGGGTCTTGATACGCAGTATTTT. Translating gives CASSIGVQGLDTQYF.

V and J are TRBV6-6 and TRBJ1-5; 7 nucleotides align to TRBD1. The germline CDR1 and CDR2 sequences are MNHNY and SVGAGI (reference sequence). V was clipped by 2 bases and J by 7 bases; unmatched bases: 11. The CDR3 sequence is 16 residues long. CDR3 residues: CASSYPGRQGVQPQHF. Here the CDR3 DNA reads TGTGCCAGCAGTTACCCGGGGCGGCAGGGGGTACAGCCCCAGCATTTT.

V gene TRBV6-5 combines with J gene TRBJ2-1; 7 nucleotides line up with TRBD2. V trimming: 7 bases; J trimming: 5 bases; junction bases outside the gene matches: 11. Germline-derived CDR1 and CDR2 are MNHEY and SVGAGI. The CDR3 consists of 15 residues. CDR3 nucleotides: TGTGCCAGCAAACTCGGGGGAGGGGCCCACAATGAGCAGTTCTTC. Its translation: CASKLGGGAHNEQFF.

V is TRBV25-1 and J is TRBJ2-7, with D perhaps TRBD1 (5 bases). Deletions cut 3 bases from V and 3 bases from J, with 12 bases between. Germline assignment: CDR1 MGHDK and CDR2 SYGVNS. The CDR3 consists of 14 residues. Written as DNA, the CDR3 is TGTGCCAGCAGTGATTCAGGGATGGTCTACGAGCAGTACTTC. Its protein is CASSDSGMVYEQYF.

The chain is built from TRBV5-1 and TRBJ2-3; 11 positions match TRBD1. This CDR3 has 16 residues. Germline V gene data show CDR1 as SGHRS and CDR2 as YFSETQ. The J segment lost 2 bases and the V segment lost 3 bases, leaving 5 bases of the junction unmatched. The CDR3 is CASSSRDRGVTDTQYF. CDR3 DNA: TGCGCCAGCAGCTCAAGGGACAGGGGGGTCACAGATACGCAGTATTTT.

This chain connects TRBV23-1 to TRBJ1-3; the D gene is possibly TRBD1 (6 bases). TRBV23-1 belongs to the ORF category, with a function that is uncertain. The CDR3 length is 18 residues. Trimming cost V 4 bases and J 0 bases, with 19 bases left between them. The CDR3: CASSLRPGGESSGNTIYF. CDR3 bases: TGCGCCAGCAGTCTCCGGCCGGGGGGCGAGAGCTCTGGAAACACCATATATTTT.

The V gene is TRBV4-2, the J gene TRBJ2-2; 10 positions match TRBD1. The CDR3 has 17 residues. V was pared by 0 bases and J by 0 bases, with 1 base of the junction left unmatched. Germline V gives CDR1 LGHNA, CDR2 YNFKEQ. Written as DNA, the CDR3 is TGTGCCAGCAGCCAAGAAGGACAGGGGGCGAACACCGGGGAGCTGTTTTTT. Translation: CASSQEGQGANTGELFF.

The CDR3 nucleotides are TGCAGCGTTGAAGAGGGGGTACTAGCGGGACAAGAGACCCAGTACTTC. This encodes CSVEEGVLAGQETQYF. The rearrangement joins TRBV29-1 to TRBJ2-5; 10 positions agree with TRBD2. This CDR3 comprises 16 residues. V gave up 0 bases and J gave up 2 bases; unmatched junction bases: 6. From germline, CDR1 is SQVTM and CDR2 ANQGSEA.

The chain has TRBV9 and TRBJ2-3; 8 bases fit TRBD2. From germline, CDR1 is SGDLS and CDR2 YYNGEE. Trimming cost V 7 bases and J 2 bases; bases outside gene matches: 6. The CDR3 length is 14 residues. The CDR3 coding sequence is TGTGCCAGCGGCCCACTAGCGGCCACAGATACGCAGTATTTT. Its protein is CASGPLAATDTQYF.

Turning to this clone: A read error may account for a junction end that differs from germline. The CDR3 sequence: CASSAGQGGTDTQYF. CDR3 DNA: TGTGCTAGCAGCGCGGGACAGGGGGGGACAGATACGCAGTATTTT. This chain joins TRBV7-7 and TRBJ2-3; 11 nucleotides agree with TRBD1. Germline V gene lookup returns CDR1 SSHAT and CDR2 FNYEAQ (reference sequence). The CDR3 has 15 amino acids.

J is TRBJ2-1 and V is TRBV19; D remains unclear. The CDR3 is 11 amino acids. CDR1 LNHDA and CDR2 SQIVND come from the germline V gene (reference sequence). V shed 2 bases and J shed 8 bases, with 4 bases lying between them. The CDR3 nucleotides are TGTGCCAGTAGTATATCTGATGAGCAGTTCTTC. It codes for CASSISDEQFF.

The chain is built from TRBV5-4 and TRBJ2-1; 14 positions agree with TRBD2. The germline CDR1 and CDR2 sequences are SGHNT and YYREEE (reference sequence). Germline trimming cut 4 bases from V and 8 bases from J; bases unmatched to any gene: 2. The CDR3 is 14 residues long. The CDR3, as DNA: TGTGCCAGCAGCGAGACTAGCGGGAGGGATGAGCAGTTCTTC. As protein: CASSETSGRDEQFF.

V usage is TRBV7-6 and J usage is TRBJ2-7, with 8 bases identical to TRBD2. Trimming cost V 3 bases and J 2 bases; bases outside gene matches: 3. The length of the CDR3 is 14 residues. Germline values: CDR1 SGHVS, CDR2 FNYEAQ. The CDR3 spells CASSFGSGTYEQYF. DNA for the CDR3: TGTGCCAGCAGCTTTGGTAGCGGGACCTACGAGCAGTACTTC. The full variable domain, with the rest looked up from reference TRBV7-6 and TRBJ2-7, is GAGVSQSPRYKVTKRGQDVALRCDPISGHVSLYWYRQALGQGPEFLTYFNYEAQQDKSGLPNDRFSAERPEGSISTLTIQRTEQRDSAMYRCASSFGSGTYEQYFGPGTRLTVT.

This clone was detected once. The CDR3 sequence is CASSPGLGEAFF. CDR3 DNA sequence: TGTGCCAGCAGCCCGGGACTGGGTGAAGCTTTCTTT. J is TRBJ1-1 and V is TRBV28; possible D gene TRBD1, 5 bases. The CDR3 spans 12 residues. Trimming stripped 6 bases from V and 7 bases from J, with 12 bases between. Germline V gene data show CDR1 as MDHEN and CDR2 as SYDVKM.

The chain carries TRBV29-1 and TRBJ2-7; TRBD2 agrees at 8 bases. The CDR3 length is 13 residues. V lost 4 bases to trimming and J lost 0 bases; unmatched junction nucleotides: 2. From germline, CDR1 is SQVTM and CDR2 ANQGSEA. CDR3 in amino acids: CSVVLAGSYEQYF. CDR3 DNA: TGCAGCGTTGTGCTAGCGGGCTCCTACGAGCAGTACTTC.

The rearrangement joins TRBV29-1 to TRBJ2-7; possible D gene TRBD1, 7 bases. Germline CDR1 and CDR2: SQVTM and ANQGSEA. Trimming cost V 4 bases and J 1 base, with 11 bases left between them. The CDR3 covers 13 residues. CDR3 coding DNA: TGCAGCGTTGCGGAGGGACAGTCCTACGAGCAGTACTTC. It specifies CSVAEGQSYEQYF.

The J gene is TRBJ1-6, the V gene TRBV30; D uncertain. The CDR3 is 16 amino acids. Between the trimmed V and J ends, which lost 1 base and 4 bases, there was a span of 14 bases. Germline CDR1 reads GTSNPN; CDR2 reads SVGIG (reference sequence). The CDR3 bases are TGTGCCTGGAGTGAAAGGAGGGATTCGTATAATTCACCCCTCCACTTT. It yields the protein CAWSERRDSYNSPLHF.

This chain joins TRBV13 and TRBJ1-1; TRBD1 might be the D (6 bases). The ends were cut back, 4 bases at V and 3 bases at J, with 15 bases in the middle. This CDR3 contains 15 residues. The germline V gene has CDR1 PRHDT and CDR2 FYEKMQ (reference sequence). CDR3 bases: TGTGCCAGCAGCTCATCCACAGGGTATTACACTGAAGCTTTCTTT. This sequence encodes CASSSSTGYYTEAFF.

V is TRBV28 and J is TRBJ2-7, with D perhaps TRBD1 (6 bases). V was pared by 8 bases and J by 6 bases, with 23 bases between. Germline values: CDR1 MDHEN, CDR2 SYDVKM. The CDR3 length is 15 residues. CDR3 region: CASQDPGEVGGEQYF. The DNA of the CDR3 is TGTGCCAGCCAAGACCCAGGGGAAGTGGGTGGCGAGCAGTACTTC.

The chain joins TRBV30 to TRBJ2-1, with D perhaps matching TRBD2 (6 bases). Germline loops: CDR1 GTSNPN, CDR2 SVGIG (reference sequence). V dropped 4 bases and J dropped 4 bases, with 17 bases sitting between them. The CDR3 loop spans 15 amino acids. CDR3 residues: CAWTMGTGLYNEQFF. Here the CDR3 DNA reads TGTGCCTGGACCATGGGGACTGGCCTATACAATGAGCAGTTCTTC.

The chain carries TRBV2 and TRBJ1-1; possibly TRBD1 for D (5 bases). The CDR3 covers 15 residues. Trimming took 4 bases from V and 10 from J, leaving 22 bases between them. The V gene's germline CDR1 is SNHLY and CDR2 FYNNEI. The CDR3 loop is CASSVEGNRSGGAFF. DNA of the CDR3: TGTGCCAGCAGTGTCGAGGGTAATCGGTCCGGGGGAGCTTTCTTT. Complete variable domain (other parts from reference TRBV2 and TRBJ1-1): EPEVTQTPSHQVTQMGQEVILRCVPISNHLYFYWYRQILGQKVEFLVSFYNNEISEKSEIFDDQFSVERPDGSNFTLKIRSTKLEDSAMYFCASSVEGNRSGGAFFGQGTRLTVV.

The gene calls are TRBV6-5 and TRBJ1-4; D perhaps matches TRBD1 (6 bases). The V and J ends lost 2 bases and 7 bases respectively, with 11 bases between them. Germline V CDR1 and CDR2: MNHEY, SVGAGI. The CDR3 consists of 14 residues. The DNA of the CDR3 is TGTGCCAGCAGTTACGGGCAGGGGTCTGAAAAACTGTTTTTT. It is translated as CASSYGQGSEKLFF.

This sequence joins TRBV9 and TRBJ2-1; 8 bases match TRBD2. The CDR3 loop spans 15 amino acids. V shed 4 bases, J shed 0 bases, and the junction held 3 bases outside the gene matches. CDR1 and CDR2 from the germline V gene are SGDLS and YYNGEE. The CDR3, as DNA: TGTGCCAGCAGCTTACTAGCGGACTCCTACAATGAGCAGTTCTTC. Protein sequence: CASSLLADSYNEQFF.

The chain links TRBV13 to TRBJ2-1; TRBD2 matches at 14 bases. Germline V gene lookup returns CDR1 PRHDT and CDR2 FYEKMQ (reference sequence). There are 15 residues in the CDR3. V shed 4 bases and J 7 bases; nucleotides not matched to a gene: 3. CDR3 DNA sequence: TGTGCCAGCAGCTCTCGGACTAGCGGGAGGAATGAGCAGTTCTTC. Translation: CASSSRTSGRNEQFF.